This TCR beta chain is drawn from a study of human T cells and chemical hapten exposure. The germline V gene encodes CDR1 MDHEN and CDR2 SYDVKM. The CDR3 has 16 residues. Trimming removed 5 bases from V and 0 bases from J, with 14 bases in between. MiXCR, run by TCRdb on the 5' RACE reads, gives a single entry per CDR3 protein. The sample lists roughly 120,000 distinct CDR3 sequences, 19% occurring once. Unfractionated whole blood yielded the extracted total RNA. The TCR was taken from a human donor in good health. The V and J genes are TRBV28 and TRBJ2-4, with D perhaps TRBD1 (6 bases). The CDR3 loop is CASSPVDSRAKNIQYF. As DNA, the CDR3 is TGTGCCAGCAGTCCGGTGGACAGCAGAGCCAAAAACATTCAGTACTTC.